Below, 24 T cell receptor beta chains from the same sample are listed, as sequenced in a study of blood T cell repertoires in COVID-19. Sequencing used immunoSEQ multiplex PCR; TCRdb keeps in-frame clones, though not all of them. This sample carries around 94,000 clones, approximately 92% of them seen once, and the ten largest clones take 1.9%. The sequencing input was peripheral blood. The source is a woman aged 50 to 60 with COVID-19, enrolled during active disease.

The chain joins TRBV11-1 to TRBJ2-7; 7 bases are shared with TRBD1. Trimming removed 5 bases from V and 6 bases from J; junction bases left unmatched: 7. The CDR3 length is 13 residues. Germline CDR1 and CDR2: SGHAT and FQDESV (reference sequence). CDR3: CASSRRGTAEQYV. The CDR3 region has the DNA TGTGCCAGCAGCCGCAGGGGGACGGCCGAGCAGTACGTC.

The chain couples TRBV5-6 to TRBJ1-5; D is unclear. V dropped 2 bases and J dropped 9 bases, with 9 bases sitting between them. The CDR3 extends over 12 amino acids. Germline lookup yields CDR1 SGHDT and CDR2 YYEEEE. CDR3: CASSFGLGPQHF. DNA of the CDR3: TGTGCCAGCAGCTTCGGTCTCGGGCCCCAGCATTTT. Based on the CDR3 plus reference TRBV5-6 and TRBJ1-5, the full variable domain is DAGVTQSPTHLIKTRGQQVTLRCSPKSGHDTVSWYQQALGQGPQFIFQYYEEEERQRGNFPDRFSGHQFPNYSSELNVNALLLGDSALYLCASSFGLGPQHFGDGTRLSIL.

The V gene is TRBV4-1, the J gene TRBJ1-1, with a tentative D call TRBD1 (5 bases). Germline V gene sequence: CDR1 MGHRA, CDR2 YSYEKL. V lost 3 bases, J lost 4 bases, and 12 bases lay in between. This CDR3 comprises 14 residues. The CDR3 sequence: CASSHPGLGTEAFF. As DNA, the CDR3 is TGCGCCAGCAGCCACCCGGGACTTGGCACTGAAGCTTTCTTT.

The rearrangement uses TRBV29-1 and TRBJ1-2; 7 bases align to TRBD1. With 4 bases clipped from V and 8 bases from J, the junction kept 4 bases outside the gene matches. Germline loops: CDR1 SQVTM, CDR2 ANQGSEA. This CDR3 spans 11 amino acids. This chain's CDR3 is CSVVGGIGYTF. CDR3 bases: TGCAGCGTTGTAGGGGGCATCGGCTACACCTTC.

This sequence joins TRBV14 and TRBJ1-1, with TRBD1 matching over 9 bases. Looked up from germline, CDR1 is SGHDN and CDR2 is FVKESK. Trimming at V came to 4 bases and at J to 1 base, leaving 7 bases not matched to a gene. CDR3 length equals 16 residues. CDR3 in amino acids: CASSPQMGQGNTEAFF. The CDR3 DNA follows: TGTGCCAGCAGCCCACAAATGGGACAGGGGAACACTGAAGCTTTCTTT.

This sequence joins TRBV6-1 and TRBJ1-6; D gene ambiguous. Germline V gene sequence: CDR1 MNHNS, CDR2 SASEGT. V lost 2 bases, J lost 14 bases, and 10 bases lay in between. The CDR3 totals 12 residues. As DNA, the CDR3 is TGTGCCAGCAGTGAATCGGGGTTGGCCCTCCACTTT. Translating it yields CASSESGLALHF.

CDR3 coding DNA: TGTGCCAGCAGCCAAGAACCGGCGGGGGGGCCCGCCGGGGAGCTGTTTTTT. Translation: CASSQEPAGGPAGELFF. V and J are TRBV3-1 (or the pseudogene TRBV3-2) and TRBJ2-2, with 9 bases aligning to TRBD2. Trimming cost V 0 bases and J 6 bases; bases outside gene matches: 8. CDR1 and CDR2 (germline): LGHDT, YNNKEL (reference sequence). The CDR3 length is 17 residues.

The rearrangement uses TRBV12-5 and TRBJ2-1; D is undetermined. This CDR3 region has 11 residues. Trimming removed 2 bases from V and 10 bases from J, with 6 bases in between. Germline-derived CDR1 and CDR2 are LGHNT and FRNRAP. CDR3 in amino acids: CASGLYTEQFF. The CDR3 bases are TGTGCTAGTGGTTTGTACACGGAGCAGTTCTTC.

The chain has TRBV4-2 and TRBJ1-5, with 9 bases fitting TRBD1. CDR3 length: 15 residues. V lost 3 bases to trimming and J lost 3 bases; unmatched junction nucleotides: 3. Germline V gives CDR1 LGHNA, CDR2 YNFKEQ. The DNA of the CDR3 is TGTGCCAGCAGCCAGGGGGACAGGGACAATCAGCCCCAGCATTTT. Amino acids: CASSQGDRDNQPQHF.

The chain employs TRBV5-5 and TRBJ2-3, with 7 nucleotides matching TRBD1. This CDR3 region has 14 residues. Germline CDR1 SGHKS, CDR2 YYEKEE (reference sequence). The trim removed 4 bases at V and 6 bases at J, leaving 8 bases unmatched. The CDR3 loop reads CASSRTGGPDTQYF. The CDR3 nucleotides read TGTGCCAGCAGCCGGACAGGTGGCCCGGATACGCAGTATTTT.

The chain has TRBV11-2 and TRBJ1-6; D not certain. The length of the CDR3 is 13 residues. Germline assignment: CDR1 SGHAT and CDR2 FQNNGV. Deletions cut 5 bases from V and 7 bases from J, with 9 bases between. This CDR3 is CASSPSRNSPLHF. The CDR3 DNA follows: TGTGCCAGCAGCCCCTCGAGGAATTCACCCCTCCACTTT.

To note about this clone: This sample includes further DNA sequences coding for the same CDR3. The V and J genes are TRBV5-4 and TRBJ1-3; 10 nucleotides line up with TRBD1. Germline lookup yields CDR1 SGHNT and CDR2 YYREEE (reference sequence). The CDR3 has 15 residues. J was trimmed by 4 bases and V by 4 bases; bases with no gene match: 5. In DNA form, the CDR3 reads TGTGCCAGCAGCCTGCCGGGACAGGGGGGAAACACCATATATTTT. This translates into CASSLPGQGGNTIYF.

The chain couples TRBV11-3 to TRBJ2-1, with a possible D match to TRBD1 (6 bases). The CDR3 has 17 residues. V dropped 0 bases and J dropped 5 bases, with 17 bases sitting between them. Per germline, CDR1 SGHNT and CDR2 YENEEA. The CDR3 reads CASSLDSTDRSNNEQFF. The CDR3 DNA reads TGTGCCAGCAGCTTAGATTCGACGGACAGATCTAACAATGAGCAGTTCTTC.

This clone appeared a single time. The rearrangement uses TRBV7-2 and TRBJ2-7; 10 nucleotides line up with TRBD1. The CDR3 spans 14 residues. Germline assignment: CDR1 SGHTA and CDR2 FQGNSA. V trimming: 3 bases; J trimming: 2 bases; junction bases outside the gene matches: 1. The CDR3 spells CASSFGTGAYEQYF. The CDR3 DNA is TGTGCCAGCAGCTTCGGGACAGGGGCCTACGAGCAGTACTTC.

The chain joins TRBV28 to TRBJ1-2; the D is unclear. CDR1 and CDR2 (germline): MDHEN, SYDVKM. The CDR3 is 11 residues long. V gave up 6 bases and J gave up 10 bases, with 12 bases separating them. CDR3 loop: CASREIRDYTF. The CDR3 bases are TGTGCCAGCAGGGAGATTAGAGACTACACCTTC.

The chain recombines TRBV27 with TRBJ2-3, with D unresolved. The CDR3 contains 14 residues. Trimming shortened V by 5 bases and J by 2 bases, and 11 bases separated the two germline ends. Germline values: CDR1 MNHEY, CDR2 SMNVEV (reference sequence). The CDR3 loop is CASSAWPNTDTQYF. The CDR3 coding sequence is TGTGCCAGCAGTGCCTGGCCCAACACAGATACGCAGTATTTT.

The chain joins TRBV6-5 to TRBJ2-2, with TRBD1 matching 8 bases. This CDR3 is built from 13 residues. Germline V gene sequence: CDR1 MNHEY, CDR2 SVGAGI. J was trimmed by 7 bases and V by 8 bases; bases with no gene match: 6. In DNA, the CDR3 is TGTGCCAGCCTCTCAGGGGGCCACGGGGAGCTGTTTTTT. It yields the protein CASLSGGHGELFF.

The chain uses TRBV12-5 and TRBJ1-3; 7 bases line up with TRBD1. V gave up 3 bases and J gave up 3 bases; unmatched junction bases: 11. Germline V gene sequence: CDR1 LGHNT, CDR2 FRNRAP. The CDR3 spans 17 residues. The CDR3 DNA reads as TGTGCTAGTGGTTTAGTACGCTCCGGGACAGATGGAAACACCATATATTTT. This sequence encodes CASGLVRSGTDGNTIYF.

The V and J genes are TRBV24-1 and TRBJ2-2, with D perhaps TRBD2 (6 bases). Deletions cut 5 bases from V and 4 bases from J, with 13 bases between. The CDR3 spans 15 residues. Per germline, CDR1 KGHDR and CDR2 SFDVKD. The CDR3 DNA sequence: TGTGCCACCAGTGCGGAGGGGATGGGCACCGGGGAGCTGTTTTTT. Translated, it gives CATSAEGMGTGELFF.

J is TRBJ2-7 and V is TRBV7-2, with TRBD1 matching over 7 bases. V gave up 5 bases and J gave up 3 bases; unmatched junction bases: 7. The CDR3 sequence is 14 residues long. CDR1 is SGHTA, CDR2 FQGNSA, per germline. The CDR3 DNA reads as TGTGCCAGCAGCGGTTCGGACAGGAGCTACGAGCAGTACTTC. It codes for CASSGSDRSYEQYF.

This clone was detected once. Different DNA sequences within this sample yield the same CDR3. CDR3 bases: TGTGCCAGCAGCTTGGACAGGGGAGATACGCAGTATTTT. It yields the protein CASSLDRGDTQYF. The chain links TRBV7-9 to TRBJ2-3, with TRBD1 matching over 9 bases. CDR1 is SEHNR, CDR2 FQNEAQ, per germline (reference sequence). After removal of 3 bases from V and 5 bases from J, the junction contained 0 bases not matched to a gene. The CDR3 covers 13 residues.

This chain connects TRBV5-1 to TRBJ2-5; D is unclear. The CDR3 extends over 16 amino acids. Trimming took 4 bases from V and 5 from J, leaving 21 bases between them. Germline CDR1 reads SGHRS; CDR2 reads YFSETQ. The CDR3 region is CASSLKPNPNRETQYF. Here the CDR3 DNA reads TGCGCCAGCAGCCTCAAGCCTAATCCCAATCGGGAGACCCAGTACTTC. The full variable domain, with the rest looked up from reference TRBV5-1 and TRBJ2-5, is KAGVTQTPRYLIKTRGQQVTLSCSPISGHRSVSWYQQTPGQGLQFLFEYFSETQRNKGNFPGRFSGRQFSNSRSEMNVSTLELGDSALYLCASSLKPNPNRETQYFGPGTRLLVL.

This clone was seen only once. The chain is built from TRBV28 and TRBJ1-2; weak D call: TRBD1 (5 bases). The V gene's germline CDR1 is MDHEN and CDR2 SYDVKM. Trimming pared 3 bases from V and 3 bases from J, leaving 11 bases between. The CDR3 is 14 residues long. CDR3 nucleotide sequence: TGTGCCAGCAGTTTCGCCAGGGAGGACTATGGCTACACCTTC. Translation: CASSFAREDYGYTF.

The V gene is TRBV30, the J gene TRBJ1-2; D uncertain. The length of the CDR3 is 14 residues. V gave up 2 bases and J gave up 2 bases, with 12 bases separating them. From germline, CDR1 is GTSNPN and CDR2 SVGIG (reference sequence). CDR3 coding DNA: TGTGCCTGGAGTCCTCGTGCCGGGAACTATGGCTACACCTTC. Translating it yields CAWSPRAGNYGYTF. Supplemented by reference TRBV30 and TRBJ1-2, the full variable domain reads SQTIHQWPATLVQPVGSPLSLECTVEGTSNPNLYWYRQAAGRGLQLLFYSVGIGQISSEVPQNLSASRPQDRQFILSSKKLLLSDSGFYLCAWSPRAGNYGYTFGSGTRLTVV.